Shown below are 17 T cell receptor beta chains from a single sample sequenced in a study of blood T cell repertoires in COVID-19. TCRdb keeps only in-frame clones here, not all; method: immunoSEQ multiplex PCR. The table lists 50,000 to 55,000 clones, about nine tenths of them singletons. Sequences were obtained from peripheral blood. The receptors shown here come from a man aged 70-80 years with acute or convalescent COVID-19.

This clone was recorded only once. The chain carries TRBV4-2 and TRBJ1-1; 8 bases are a match to TRBD1. CDR1 and CDR2 (germline): LGHNA, YNFKEQ. Losses at the gene ends were 4 bases for V and 3 bases for J; bases not matched to a gene: 4. The CDR3 totals 14 residues. In DNA form, the CDR3 reads TGTGCCAGCAGCCCGAAACAGGGGGACACTGAAGCTTTCTTT. Translating it yields CASSPKQGDTEAFF.

The genes are TRBV5-4 and TRBJ2-7; 10 nucleotides align to TRBD2. This CDR3 is built from 16 residues. The germline CDR1 and CDR2 sequences are SGHNT and YYREEE (reference sequence). The trim removed 4 bases at V and 2 bases at J, leaving 9 bases unmatched. In DNA form, the CDR3 reads TGTGCCAGCAGCCCCATCCTCAGCGGGAGGGCCTACGAGCAGTACTTC. Translation gives CASSPILSGRAYEQYF.

This sequence joins TRBV29-1 and TRBJ2-5; 8 positions agree with TRBD2. V shed 6 bases, J shed 5 bases, and the junction held 8 bases outside the gene matches. The CDR3 runs 13 residues. CDR1 SQVTM and CDR2 ANQGSEA come from the germline V gene. The CDR3, as DNA: TGCAGCGTCCGAGCGGGAGAGATTGAGACCCAGTACTTC. Its translation: CSVRAGEIETQYF.

The chain uses TRBV5-5 and TRBJ2-2; TRBD2 matches at 12 bases. Germline V gives CDR1 SGHKS, CDR2 YYEKEE (reference sequence). The CDR3 contains 16 residues. V shed 4 bases, J shed 3 bases, and the junction held 4 bases outside the gene matches. The CDR3 sequence: CASSVGLAGHTGELFF. The CDR3 coding sequence is TGTGCCAGCAGCGTTGGACTAGCGGGGCACACCGGGGAGCTGTTTTTT. Full variable domain (missing parts from reference TRBV5-5 and TRBJ2-2): DAGVTQSPTHLIKTRGQQVTLRCSPISGHKSVSWYQQVLGQGPQFIFQYYEKEERGRGNFPDRFSARQFPNYSSELNVNALLLGDSALYLCASSVGLAGHTGELFFGEGSRLTVL.

The rearrangement uses TRBV4-2 and TRBJ1-2; a weak D match, TRBD1 (5 bases). The CDR3 is 12 amino acids. V was pared by 2 bases and J by 6 bases, with 7 bases between. Germline CDR1 LGHNA, CDR2 YNFKEQ. The DNA for the CDR3 is TGTGCCAGCAGCCAACAGGGTGATGGCTACACCTTC. Translation gives CASSQQGDGYTF.

The chain carries TRBV7-9 and TRBJ2-7; no clear D. Germline loops: CDR1 SEHNR, CDR2 FQNEAQ (reference sequence). V was trimmed by 2 bases and J by 7 bases, leaving 18 bases between them. The CDR3 is made up of 15 amino acids. The CDR3: CASSLPLTTAREQYF. CDR3 nucleotide sequence: TGTGCCAGCAGCTTACCACTGACGACGGCGAGGGAGCAGTACTTC.

The V and J genes are TRBV18 and TRBJ2-2; weak D call: TRBD1 (6 bases). The germline V gene has CDR1 KGHSH and CDR2 LQKENI. This CDR3 is 14 amino acids long. V shed 6 bases and J shed 1 base, with 9 bases lying between them. CDR3 in DNA: TGTGCCAGCTCCCTGGGACAGAACACCGGGGAGCTGTTTTTT. Protein sequence: CASSLGQNTGELFF.

This sequence joins TRBV12-1 and TRBJ1-2; TRBD1 reflects the table's D call only, with no check against the DNA. TRBV12-1 is a known pseudogene. This CDR3 spans 17 amino acids. The CDR3 coding sequence is TGTGCCAGCAGCTGGAACAGGGGTTCGGTGGTCCACTATGGCTACACCTTC. Protein sequence: CASSWNRGSVVHYGYTF.

CDR3 loop: CANTDRANTEAFF. The DNA for the CDR3 is TGTGCCAACACCGACAGGGCGAACACTGAAGCTTTCTTT. V and J are TRBV28 and TRBJ1-1; 7 bases map to TRBD1. This CDR3 is built from 13 residues. After removal of 10 bases from V and 1 base from J, the junction contained 6 bases not matched to a gene. CDR1 and CDR2 (germline): MDHEN, SYDVKM.

The CDR3 spells CASGTGGLSGANVLTF. CDR3 nucleotides: TGTGCCAGCGGAACAGGGGGCCTCTCTGGGGCCAACGTCCTGACTTTC. The J gene is TRBJ2-6, the V gene TRBV6-4; 9 bases align to TRBD1. The CDR3 is made up of 16 amino acids. V lost 8 bases, J lost 0 bases, and 5 bases stayed unmatched. Germline V lookup: CDR1 MRHNA, CDR2 SNTAGT.

The chain uses TRBV6-5 and TRBJ1-1; 9 bases are a match to TRBD1. Germline trimming cut 6 bases from V and 1 base from J; bases unmatched to any gene: 6. The CDR3 is 15 residues long. Germline V gives CDR1 MNHEY, CDR2 SVGAGI. CDR3 sequence: CASRSTGGENTEAFF. For the CDR3, the DNA is TGTGCCAGCAGATCGACAGGGGGAGAGAACACTGAAGCTTTCTTT.

This clone showed up just a few times. The CDR3 sequence: CASSLTRNQPQHF. The CDR3 DNA reads as TGTGCCAGCAGTTTAACCAGAAATCAGCCCCAGCATTTT. This chain joins TRBV27 and TRBJ1-5; D is uncertain. V shed 2 bases and J shed 4 bases, with 6 bases lying between them. Per the germline V gene, CDR1 is MNHEY and CDR2 is SMNVEV (reference sequence). CDR3 length equals 13 residues.

The CDR3 bases are TGTGCCAGCTCCCCCAGGGGGCATGAGCAGTTCTTC. It yields the protein CASSPRGHEQFF. The V gene is TRBV18, the J gene TRBJ2-1; 8 bases match TRBD1. The V segment lost 6 bases and the J segment 8 bases; nucleotides outside the gene matches: 3. Per the germline V gene, CDR1 is KGHSH and CDR2 is LQKENI. The CDR3 contains 12 residues.

The J gene is TRBJ2-6, the V gene TRBV19, with TRBD2 matching 7 bases. The CDR3 is made up of 18 amino acids. CDR1 is LNHDA, CDR2 SQIVND, per germline (reference sequence). V gave up 6 bases and J gave up 0 bases; unmatched junction bases: 11. The CDR3 loop reads CASRGVRSGDSGANVLTF. The CDR3 region has the DNA TGTGCCAGTAGAGGGGTTAGGAGCGGGGACTCTGGGGCCAACGTCCTGACTTTC.

The chain carries TRBV7-8 and TRBJ2-5; no firm D call. The CDR3 is made up of 15 amino acids. Germline V gene data show CDR1 as SGHVS and CDR2 as FQNEAQ. V lost 0 bases to trimming and J lost 4 bases, with 12 bases between them. Written as DNA, the CDR3 is TGTGCCAGCAGCTTAGCGCGACAACTCAGAGAGACCCAGTACTTC. This encodes CASSLARQLRETQYF.

CDR3 DNA: TGTGCCAGCAGCGGGGGGGACGCGCGAAGCATTCAGTACTTC. This gives the protein CASSGGDARSIQYF. The genes are TRBV6-5 and TRBJ2-4, with 8 bases that match TRBD2. Unmatched junction bases numbered 10, after V lost 6 bases and J lost 9 bases. This CDR3 contains 14 residues. The germline V gene encodes CDR1 MNHEY and CDR2 SVGAGI.

The chain couples TRBV11-2 to TRBJ2-7; 8 bases line up with TRBD1. Germline V CDR1 and CDR2: SGHAT, FQNNGV. The J segment lost 3 bases and the V segment lost 5 bases, leaving 3 bases of the junction unmatched. The CDR3 is made up of 13 amino acids. CDR3 coding DNA: TGTGCCAGCAGCCAGGGACAGGTCTACGAGCAGTACGTC. As protein: CASSQGQVYEQYV.